The present T cell receptor (beta chain) was sequenced within a study of neurological immune-mediated disorders (dated by TCRdb to the late 2010s). The study in broad terms: The study compared peripheral blood TCR-beta repertoires of HTLV-I-associated myelopathy (HAM/TSP) patients, multiple sclerosis patients and healthy controls using UMI-based sequencing. Of the approximately 68 subjects in the cohort, some 15 were HAM/TSP patients, about 34 were multiple sclerosis patients, and about 20 were healthy controls. Longitudinal samples, technical triplicates and paired sorted CD4+ and CD8+ T-cell subsets, alongside PBMC samples, were included among the roughly 110 TCR-beta libraries.

This clonotype was picked up many times. The target of this receptor is not known. Base qualities are missing; no much larger clone stands one base away. The healthy controls were volunteers from blood banks in Maryland, USA. For unsorted PBMC libraries, 2 million PBMCs were used after storage in RNAlater at -80 degrees C until RNA extraction. PBMCs were separated from peripheral blood using Ficoll-Hypaque density gradient centrifugation and then cryopreserved in liquid nitrogen. General study outcomes and caveats: TCR clonal expansion was highest in HAM/TSP patients and lowest in MS patients, with MS patients falling below even healthy controls. No identical CDR3 amino acid sequences were found to be shared among expanded clones across subjects, suggesting that TCR-beta repertoires were private in all groups.

cDNA synthesis used template-switch 5'RACE with a primer carrying a 10-nucleotide random unique molecular identifier tagging each TCR transcript. Every sequencing run yielded over 180 million TCR-beta sequences covering 15-18 subjects. Total RNA was extracted with the RNeasy kit. The KAPA Real-time Library Amplification kit was used to amplify TCR-beta VDJ regions with primers targeting the TCR constant region and the 5'RACE anchor. Sample indexes and Illumina adaptors were added in a first PCR, and a second PCR then increased library yield. The roughly 650 bp TCR product was size-selected on a 2% E-gel SizeSelection system after Ampure bead purification. Before pooling, libraries had their quality checked on a Bioanalyzer, their concentration measured with Qubit, and their quantity determined with the Kapa Library Quantification kit. An Illumina HiSeq 2500 was used to sequence the libraries paired-end at 2 x 150 bp. To increase sequence diversity, roughly 24-32% phiX was spiked into each library pool. The source study handled its data this way. Quality-filtered reads were processed with the UMI-based MiGEC pipeline, which removed over 85% of raw TCR sequences during error correction. IMGT germline references were used for alignment of VDJ genes, and clonotypes were defined by a unique CDR3 amino acid sequence together with V-J genes. Clonal expansion, Shannon diversity and CDR3 relatedness (CalcPairwiseDistances, ClusterSamples) were evaluated with VDJtools, and phylogenetic trees were built with CLCbio workbench. Clones with at least 8 unique UMIs were defined as expanded, with this threshold being based on coefficient-of-variation modelling across technical triplicates. TCRdb trimmed the raw reads at Q25, called clones with MiXCR and kept productive beta chains. Each entry is one CDR3 protein sequence, shown with its most common DNA and genes. The V and J calls were not made by the authors but by TCRdb's processing. The sample yields around 15,000 distinct CDR3 sequences; about a fifth were counted once. The ten top clones hold 20% to 25% of the sample.

The CDR3 numbers 16 residues from cysteine through phenylalanine. Only CDR3 DNA is held: 48 bases, read in frame from base 1. V trim: 4 bases; J trim: 5 bases; unmatched bases: 9. Via the germline V gene, CDR1 is SGHDT and CDR2 YYEEEE. The TCR originated in a man in his forties or fifties in good health. The chain is made from TRBV5-6 and TRBJ2-2, with 9 junctional bases fitting TRBD2. Sequenced input: PBMCs. The encoded CDR3 is CASSPAGTSRTGELFF. In nucleotides, the sequence is TGTGCCAGCAGCCCCGCCGGGACTAGCCGTACCGGGGAGCTGTTTTTT.